This record looks at one TCR beta chain sequence and its context. Its antigen is unknown. Base qualities are not provided; no much larger clone lies one nucleotide away. The data are from a study of blood T cell repertoires in COVID-19 (dated by TCRdb to about 2020). Regarding the study in general: Samples from collaborators originated in the United States, Italy and Spain and spanned both the acute and convalescent phases of COVID-19. The material from the prospective study consisted of cDNA or gDNA derived from T cells, B-cell-depleted T cells, or PBMCs. Subjects who had been exposed to COVID-19, were actively infected with it, or had recovered from it provided the deeply sampled blood TCRbeta repertoires that made up the dataset. The samples were drawn from the first 160 participants of the ongoing ImmuneRACE study and from 1,254 subjects provided by 6 global collaborators. The repertoires were released in a freely available public database meant as a resource for research on the immune response to SARS-CoV-2. The sample metadata nearly always contained a de-identified subject ID, COVID-19 status, age in years and sex. Where HLA class I and class II types were available, the types were taken from metadata supplied by the sample provider, not from assay-based typing. General findings and caveats noted by the study authors: How much clinical and demographic metadata was included differed by source and by participant, and the metadata was provided uncurated.

In the prospective study, participants were roughly 18 to 100 years old, resided in about two dozen geographic areas of the United States, and were enrolled through a virtual design. Cohort assignment in the prospective study relied on participant-reported clinical history from a screening survey and a study questionnaire. Mobile phlebotomists in the prospective study collected whole blood, serum and a nasopharyngeal or oropharyngeal swab from every participant. Over a roughly 2-month period, participants in the prospective study had the option of providing additional blood draws and questionnaires. Before DNA extraction, blood samples from the prospective study were shipped at room temperature or frozen. Based on the germline V gene (reference sequence), the CDR1 and CDR2 sequences are SEHNR and FQNEAQ. The CDR3 measures 16 amino acids from cysteine to phenylalanine. The DNA shown is the 48-base CDR3, in frame from base 1. V has 5 bases trimmed and J has 3 bases trimmed; junction bases matching no gene number 12.

The immunoSEQ Assay, a bias-controlled multiplex PCR, was used to amplify TCRbeta CDR3 regions from genomic DNA. The original pipeline was this. Within the assay, amplification of reference gene primers was used to estimate how many nucleated cells each sample contained. To quantify the absolute abundance of each unique TCRbeta CDR3 rearrangement, sequence reads were collapsed and filtered. For each sample, productive Simpson clonality was calculated as the square root of Simpson's diversity index over productive rearrangements. This is the immuneACCESS table as TCRdb keeps it, with only in-frame sequences that have V and J called. A part of the clones is gone; compared with another copy, unresolved V genes explain less than half, and the rest is unexplained. V and J calls plus clone size are reproduced from that table; the DNA served to infer D and trimming. This sample comprises about 210,000 clones, more than 75% of them detected only once. The top ten clones comprise around 4.5% of the sample.

The chain employs TRBV7-9 and TRBJ1-2; TRBD1 fits 7 bases in the junction. Sequenced: PBMCs or T cells enriched from blood (not recorded which). The receptor's source is a man aged 25-45 years with acute COVID-19. The nucleotide sequence is TGTGCCAGCAGCCCGGCCGCTTCAGGGGGTCACTATGGCTACACCTTC. The resulting protein is CASSPAASGGHYGYTF.